This section outlines one TCR beta chain sequence together with its context. The data are from a study of T cells in localized non-small cell lung cancer. The CDR3 sequence is 16 residues long. The germline CDR1 and CDR2 sequences are SEHNR and FQNEAQ (reference sequence). J was trimmed by 4 bases and V by 4 bases; bases with no gene match: 11. The protocol was immunoSEQ multiplex PCR, while the TCRdb copy is restricted to in-frame clones and leaves out a portion. In the table there are more than 100,000 clones, roughly 90% of which are singletons. The sequence derives from an older female donor with stage I lung adenocarcinoma. The sample here was peripheral blood, taken before any cancer treatment. The rearrangement uses TRBV7-9 and TRBJ1-2; the match to TRBD1 covers 8 bases. In DNA, the CDR3 is TGTGCCAGCAGCTCAGATTCCAGGGGGCGAGGCTATGGCTACACCTTC. This gives the protein CASSSDSRGRGYGYTF.